A selection of T cell receptor beta chains follows, all from one sample in a study of blood T cell repertoires in COVID-19. TCRdb's table, derived via immunoSEQ multiplex PCR, lists solely in-frame clones and lacks some. The table includes roughly 160,000 clones, roughly 81% detected once. The sequencing input was peripheral blood. These receptors were collected from a woman of 80 years or more with COVID-19, enrolled during active disease. The CDR3 runs from the conserved cysteine through the conserved F or W. D genes are given only for firm matches. Not every row has a clone size; where given, it reads once, few, many or a size class.

V	J	length	size	D	CDR3	DNA
TRBV10-1	TRBJ1-6	15	.	.	CASSEWSVTNSPLHF	TGCGCCAGCAGTGAGTGGTCAGTAACTAATTCACCCCTCCACTTT
TRBV19	TRBJ2-5	16	.	TRBD2	CASSIVLASGKETQYF	TGTGCCAGTAGTATAGTGTTGGCTAGCGGGAAAGAGACCCAGTACTTC
TRBV11-3	TRBJ2-1	11	.	.	CASSSGNEQFF	TGTGCCAGCAGCTCAGGAAATGAGCAGTTCTTC
TRBV18	TRBJ2-7	13	.	.	CASSPGAGWEQYF	TGTGCCAGCTCACCAGGCGCGGGGTGGGAGCAGTACTTC
TRBV19	TRBJ2-1	15	.	TRBD1	CASSISGTGDDEQFF	TGTGCCAGTAGTATATCGGGGACAGGGGACGATGAGCAGTTCTTC
TRBV7-2	TRBJ2-5	16	once	TRBD2	CASRPLTSGAKETQYF	TGTGCCAGCAGACCCTTGACTAGCGGAGCAAAAGAGACCCAGTACTTC
TRBV7-9	TRBJ2-3	15	once	.	CASSLEAPNTDTQYF	TGTGCCAGCAGCTTAGAAGCTCCTAACACAGATACGCAGTATTTT
TRBV10-2	TRBJ2-7	14	few	TRBD2	CASRNSGSFYEQYF	TGCGCCAGCAGGAACAGCGGGAGTTTCTACGAGCAGTACTTC
TRBV10-3	TRBJ2-7	13	.	.	CAISEIRSGEQYF	TGTGCCATCAGTGAGATAAGGAGCGGCGAGCAGTACTTC
TRBV2	TRBJ1-2	14	.	TRBD1	CASSRQGANYGYTF	TGTGCCAGCAGTCGACAGGGGGCTAACTATGGCTACACCTTC
TRBV4-1	TRBJ2-2	13	.	.	CASSQGRAGELFF	TGCGCCAGCAGCCAAGGCAGGGCGGGGGAGCTGTTTTTT
TRBV7-2	TRBJ2-7	14	.	TRBD1	CASRQGAYSYEQYF	TGTGCCAGCAGACAGGGGGCTTACTCCTACGAGCAGTACTTC
TRBV19	TRBJ2-7	13	.	TRBD1	CASKRTGPYEQYF	TGTGCCAGTAAAAGGACAGGGCCATACGAGCAGTACTTC
TRBV7-2	TRBJ2-7	14	.	.	CASTKGGGRYEQYF	TGTGCCAGCACCAAAGGGGGGGGGCGCTACGAGCAGTACTTC
TRBV29-1	TRBJ2-1	17	.	TRBD2	CSAKIQKRGGSYNEQFF	TGCAGCGCCAAAATCCAAAAGCGGGGGGGCTCCTACAATGAGCAGTTCTTC
TRBV5-1	TRBJ1-2	14	.	TRBD1	CASSEQGINYGYTF	TGCGCCAGCAGCGAACAGGGGATTAACTATGGCTACACCTTC
TRBV7-2	TRBJ2-2	14	once	.	CASSRTGNTGELFF	TGTGCCAGCAGCCGTACAGGGAACACCGGGGAGCTGTTTTTT
TRBV2	TRBJ1-1	12	few	.	CASRSRVAEAFF	TGTGCCAGCAGATCCAGGGTGGCTGAAGCTTTCTTT
TRBV5-1	TRBJ2-1	15	once	TRBD1	CASSGQGTSYNEQFF	TGCGCCAGCAGCGGACAGGGGACCTCCTACAATGAGCAGTTCTTC
TRBV6-2/TRBV6-3	TRBJ2-7	14	.	.	CASSASAGSYEQYF	TGTGCCAGCAGTGCTTCCGCAGGCTCCTACGAGCAGTACTTC
TRBV19	TRBJ1-2	15	.	.	CASGGGGRANYGYTF	TGTGCCAGCGGCGGGGGAGGCCGAGCTAACTATGGCTACACCTTC
TRBV19	TRBJ2-7	13	.	TRBD2	CASTGLASHEQYF	TGTGCCAGTACGGGACTAGCGAGCCACGAGCAGTACTTC
TRBV10-3	TRBJ2-7	15	.	TRBD1	CAISEGQGAPYEQYF	TGTGCCATCAGTGAGGGACAGGGGGCACCCTACGAGCAGTACTTC
TRBV6-5	TRBJ2-7	14	few	.	CASSYSGGFYEQYF	TGTGCCAGCAGTTACTCAGGAGGATTCTACGAGCAGTACTTC
TRBV19	TRBJ2-3	13	.	.	CASSWTVSDTQYF	TGTGCCAGTAGTTGGACAGTATCAGATACGCAGTATTTT
TRBV24-1	TRBJ2-2	15	.	TRBD2	CATSDSSGTTGELFF	TGTGCCACCAGTGATTCTAGCGGGACTACCGGGGAGCTGTTTTTT
TRBV5-1	TRBJ1-2	14	.	.	CASSFRASNYGYTF	TGCGCCAGCAGCTTCAGGGCGTCTAACTATGGCTACACCTTC
TRBV19	TRBJ1-1	15	.	.	CASRINDSPETEAFF	TGTGCCAGTAGGATTAATGACAGCCCAGAAACCGAAGCTTTCTTT
TRBV18	TRBJ2-7	16	.	TRBD1	CASSPLARGLSYEQYF	TGTGCCAGCTCACCTTTGGCCAGGGGGCTCTCCTACGAGCAGTACTTC
TRBV6-4	TRBJ2-3	18	.	.	CASSPPRKGRPTTDTQYF	TGTGCCAGCAGTCCACCTCGGAAGGGGCGTCCAACCACAGATACGCAGTATTTT
TRBV28	TRBJ2-7	14	.	.	CASSLPPENYEQYF	TGTGCCAGCAGTTTACCCCCAGAAAACTACGAGCAGTACTTC
TRBV5-1	TRBJ2-1	16	.	TRBD2	CASSAGGGSSYNEQFF	TGCGCCAGTAGCGCTGGCGGGGGGAGCTCCTACAATGAGCAGTTCTTC
TRBV24-1	TRBJ2-3	15	.	.	CATSSLASGTDTQYF	TGTGCCACCAGCTCTCTTGCTAGCGGCACAGATACGCAGTATTTT
TRBV3-1/TRBV3-2	TRBJ1-4	16	.	.	CASSLLRTPGGEKLFF	TGTGCCAGCAGCCTCTTGCGGACACCCGGGGGGGAAAAACTGTTTTTT
TRBV7-3	TRBJ2-1	14	.	TRBD1	CASRRTGGLDEQFF	TGTGCCAGCCGCAGGACAGGGGGCTTAGATGAGCAGTTCTTC
TRBV6-5	TRBJ2-7	15	.	TRBD2	CASTGGRPGIHEQYF	TGTGCCAGCACCGGCGGGAGGCCGGGGATCCACGAGCAGTACTTC
TRBV6-5	TRBJ2-1	14	.	TRBD2	CASVGREGYNEQFF	TGTGCCAGCGTGGGCCGGGAGGGGTACAATGAGCAGTTCTTC
TRBV19	TRBJ2-3	15	once	TRBD2	CASSRDSGSGDTQYF	TGTGCCAGTAGTCGAGATAGCGGGAGCGGAGATACGCAGTATTTT
TRBV15	TRBJ1-6	16	.	.	CATSRDPFGSTSPLHF	TGTGCCACCAGCAGAGATCCCTTTGGCAGTACTTCACCCCTCCACTTT
TRBV7-9	TRBJ1-1	15	once	.	CASRPPTGRNTEAFF	TGTGCCAGCAGGCCACCCACAGGGAGGAACACTGAAGCTTTCTTT
TRBV11-2	TRBJ2-1	16	once	.	CASRPLIAGLYNEQFF	TGTGCCAGCAGGCCACTAATCGCGGGACTTTACAATGAGCAGTTCTTC
TRBV23-1	TRBJ2-2	15	.	TRBD2	CASSQGLAGGGELFF	TGCGCCAGCAGTCAGGGACTAGCGGGAGGCGGGGAGCTGTTTTTT
TRBV13	TRBJ1-2	13	.	.	CASSLLTQGGYTF	TGTGCCAGCAGCTTACTGACTCAGGGTGGCTACACCTTC
TRBV5-1	TRBJ2-1	16	.	TRBD2	CASRLTSGWSYNEQFF	TGCGCCAGCAGACTTACTAGCGGGTGGTCCTACAATGAGCAGTTCTTC